The source of this T cell receptor (beta chain) is a study of PD-1 blockade in classical Hodgkin lymphoma. General study findings and limits: A significant rise in TCR diversity by C4D1 was seen for CD4+ but not CD8+ cells. For complete responders, baseline diversity was comparable to that of newly diagnosed patients. Patients with an early start, nivolumab under 1 year after ASCT, were excluded.

Time point: cycle 4 day 1 (C4D1), after around six weeks of nivolumab. Every patient was affected by relapse after autologous stem cell transplantation, while exposure to brentuximab vedotin was not uniform. Profiled with immunoSEQ multiplex PCR; TCRdb holds only in-frame clones, not every one. Of fewer than 100,000 clones detected, about 92% appear once; the ten largest clones hold around 2%. CDR3 length: 16 amino acids. The V and J ends lost 4 bases and 0 bases respectively, with 13 bases between them. Germline V lookup: CDR1 SGHDT, CDR2 YYEEEE. Worth noting for this clone: Its antigen is not identified.

V gene TRBV5-6 combines with J gene TRBJ2-2; D gene unclear. The source was peripheral blood mononuclear cells (PBMCs), collected before the fourth cycle of nivolumab. This clonotype was obtained from a human donor with classical Hodgkin lymphoma. CDR3 residues: CASSRLVVANTGELFF. CDR3 bases: TGTGCCAGCAGCCGACTTGTGGTCGCGAACACCGGGGAGCTGTTTTTT.